This T cell receptor (beta chain) was observed in a study of OX40 agonist ivuxolimab in advanced cancers. Study information: Mean age approximately 66 years, range about 23 to 80; 82.7% male.

Notes on the study in general: Mean expanded clone counts were higher in CD8+ than CD4+ T cells.

Patients were ruled out by autoimmune disease history or systemic immunosuppression. TCRdb's copy holds only in-frame clones and misses some; the assay was immunoSEQ multiplex PCR. The sample yields some 80,000 clones, 92% seen once. As to this clone: Antigen: not known.

The source material was CD4+ or CD8+ T cells sorted from blood, sampled in a trial of the OX40 agonist ivuxolimab. The sequence was collected from an adult with an advanced solid tumor such as melanoma, head and neck, liver or kidney cancer.

CDR3 amino acids: CASSYEGLAITYNEQFF. CDR3 nucleotides: TGCGCCAGCAGCTACGAAGGACTAGCAATTACCTACAATGAGCAGTTCTTC. The rearrangement uses TRBV5-1 and TRBJ2-1; TRBD2 aligns across 8 bases. The CDR3 extends over 17 amino acids. CDR1 SGHRS and CDR2 YFSETQ come from the germline V gene. The J segment lost 2 bases and the V segment lost 3 bases, leaving 10 bases of the junction unmatched.